The T cell receptor beta chain described here comes from a study of cytomegalovirus exposure and HLA in healthy donors. At the level of the study: In a previous analysis, 110 million or so unique TCR beta sequences were found from 150 million to 200 million T cells. General study points: Most of the CMV-associated TCR beta chains (in a later analysis) appeared to be HLA-restricted.

The study ran its PCR with 60 Vbeta and 13 Jbeta primers. Sequencing used immunoSEQ multiplex PCR; TCRdb keeps in-frame clones, though not all of them. The sample lists some 120,000 clones; roughly 80% were seen once. After removal of 1 base from V and 7 bases from J, the junction contained 12 bases not matched to a gene. Germline CDR1 SGHTA, CDR2 FQGNSA. This CDR3 is built from 17 residues. Each of the donors was a healthy bone marrow donor. A remark on this clone: Its antigen remains unknown.

This clonotype was obtained from a woman aged 40 to 50 in good health and CMV-seropositive. Sequencing input: PBMCs. The chain carries TRBV7-2 and TRBJ2-1; 8 nucleotides align to TRBD2. Here the CDR3 DNA reads TGTGCCAGCAGCTTAGATCCGATAGCGGGACCCCGGAATGAGCAGTTCTTC. Protein product: CASSLDPIAGPRNEQFF. The entire variable domain, with the rest obtained from reference TRBV7-2 and TRBJ2-1, is as follows: GAGVSQSPSNKVTEKGKDVELRCDPISGHTALYWYRQSLGQGLEFLIYFQGNSAPDKSGLPSDRFSAERTGGSVSTLTIQRTQQEDSAVYLCASSLDPIAGPRNEQFFGPGTRLTVL.